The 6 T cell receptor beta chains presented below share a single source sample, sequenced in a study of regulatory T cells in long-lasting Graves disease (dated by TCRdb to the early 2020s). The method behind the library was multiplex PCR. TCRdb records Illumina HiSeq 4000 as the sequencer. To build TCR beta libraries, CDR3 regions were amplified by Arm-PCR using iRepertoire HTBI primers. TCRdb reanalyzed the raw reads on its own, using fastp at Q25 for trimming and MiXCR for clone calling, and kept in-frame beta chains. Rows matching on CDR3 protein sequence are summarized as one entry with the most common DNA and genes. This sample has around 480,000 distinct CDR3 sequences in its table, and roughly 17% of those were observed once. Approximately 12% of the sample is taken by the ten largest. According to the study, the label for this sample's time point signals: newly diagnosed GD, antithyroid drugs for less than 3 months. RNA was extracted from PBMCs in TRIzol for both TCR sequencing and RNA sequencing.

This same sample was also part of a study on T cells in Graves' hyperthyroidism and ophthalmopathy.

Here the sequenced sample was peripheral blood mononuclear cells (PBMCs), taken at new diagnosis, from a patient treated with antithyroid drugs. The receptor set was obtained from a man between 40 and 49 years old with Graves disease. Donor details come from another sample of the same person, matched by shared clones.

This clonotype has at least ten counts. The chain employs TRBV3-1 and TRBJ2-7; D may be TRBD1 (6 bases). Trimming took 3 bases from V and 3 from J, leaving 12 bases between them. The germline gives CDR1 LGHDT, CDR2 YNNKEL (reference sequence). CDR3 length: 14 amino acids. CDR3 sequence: CASSHGGQSYEQYF. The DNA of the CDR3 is TGTGCCAGCAGCCATGGAGGACAGAGCTACGAGCAGTACTTC.

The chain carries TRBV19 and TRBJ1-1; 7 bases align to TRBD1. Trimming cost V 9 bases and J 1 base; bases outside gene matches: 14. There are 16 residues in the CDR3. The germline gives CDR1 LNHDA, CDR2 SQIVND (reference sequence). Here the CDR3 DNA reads TGTGCCAGCGCCACCCCTGTGGGACAGACGAACACTGAAGCTTTCTTT. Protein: CASATPVGQTNTEAFF.

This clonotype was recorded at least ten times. CDR3 loop: CASSPTVPNTEAFF. The DNA for the CDR3 is TGTGCCAGCAGCCCGACAGTTCCGAACACTGAAGCTTTCTTT. The chain carries TRBV7-2 and TRBJ1-1, with a possible D match to TRBD1 (5 bases). Germline V CDR1 and CDR2: SGHTA, FQGNSA. The CDR3 runs 14 residues. The V and J ends lost 5 bases and 1 base respectively, with 11 bases between them.

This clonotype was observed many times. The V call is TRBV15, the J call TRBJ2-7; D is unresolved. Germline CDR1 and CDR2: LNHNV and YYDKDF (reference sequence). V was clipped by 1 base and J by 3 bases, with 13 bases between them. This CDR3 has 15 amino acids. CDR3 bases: TGTGCCACCAGCAGAGGGGCAGACAAGTTCTACGAGCAGTACTTC. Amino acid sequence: CATSRGADKFYEQYF.

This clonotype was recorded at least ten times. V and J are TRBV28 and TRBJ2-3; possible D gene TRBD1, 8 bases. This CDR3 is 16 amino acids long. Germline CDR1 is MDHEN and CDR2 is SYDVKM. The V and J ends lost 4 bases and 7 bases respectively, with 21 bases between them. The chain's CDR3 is CASSYRGAGDEHTQYF. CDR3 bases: TGTGCCAGCAGTTACAGGGGGGCGGGAGACGAGCATACGCAGTATTTT.

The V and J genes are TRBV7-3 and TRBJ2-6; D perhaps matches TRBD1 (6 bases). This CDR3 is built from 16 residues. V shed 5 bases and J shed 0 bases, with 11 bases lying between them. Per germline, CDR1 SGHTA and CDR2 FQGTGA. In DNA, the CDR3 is TGTGCCAGCAGCCCACAGGGTCACTCTGGGGCCAACGTCCTGACTTTC. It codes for CASSPQGHSGANVLTF.